This TCR beta chain emerged from a study of blood T cell repertoires in COVID-19. With 5 bases clipped from V and 0 bases from J, the junction kept 8 bases outside the gene matches. CDR3 length: 19 amino acids. Germline V lookup: CDR1 MNHNY, CDR2 SVGAGI (reference sequence). Repertoires were generated with immunoSEQ multiplex PCR, while TCRdb's copy carries only in-frame clones and drops some. This table has about 74,000 clones, less than 95% appearing once. Sequences were obtained from peripheral blood. The chain combines TRBV6-6 with TRBJ2-1; 15 positions match TRBD2. The TCR comes from a woman between 45 and 60 years old in a cohort sampled during active COVID-19. The CDR3 here is CASSPKGLAGGPSYNEQFF. The CDR3 nucleotides are TGTGCCAGCAGTCCGAAGGGACTAGCGGGAGGTCCCTCCTACAATGAGCAGTTCTTC.